These 29 T cell receptor beta chains were all obtained from the same sample, sequenced in a study of blood T cell repertoires in COVID-19. Produced via immunoSEQ multiplex PCR; TCRdb's table is partial and in-frame only. The data contain around 100,000 clones, about 74% of them singletons. The sequenced sample consisted of peripheral blood. The receptor source for this set is a man aged 70 or older with COVID-19, enrolled during active disease.

The chain uses TRBV27 and TRBJ2-7, with D uncertain. The CDR3 length is 12 residues. Trimming pared 5 bases from V and 6 bases from J, leaving 11 bases between. Germline assignment: CDR1 MNHEY and CDR2 SMNVEV (reference sequence). Here the CDR3 DNA reads TGTGCCAGCAGTCCTCCCGCCGGCGAGCAGTACTTC. It is translated as CASSPPAGEQYF.

This chain links TRBV5-6 with TRBJ2-7, with D perhaps TRBD2 (5 bases). The V gene's germline CDR1 is SGHDT and CDR2 YYEEEE. The V gene lost 4 bases and the J gene lost 4 bases, with 6 bases spanning the gap. The CDR3 runs to 11 residues. The CDR3 protein is CASSREYEQYF. CDR3 bases: TGTGCCAGCAGCCGGGAATACGAGCAGTACTTC.

This clone was seen at least ten times. V and J are TRBV6-5 and TRBJ1-2, with D possibly being TRBD1 (6 bases). The CDR3 totals 15 residues. V lost 2 bases and J lost 4, with 14 bases in between. CDR1 is MNHEY, CDR2 SVGAGI, per germline. The CDR3 spells CASSYTSRGAYGYTF. The CDR3 DNA reads TGTGCCAGCAGTTACACCTCCCGGGGGGCCTATGGCTACACCTTC.

This clone occurred many times. The rearrangement joins TRBV18 to TRBJ2-1, with 8 positions matching TRBD2. Germline V gene sequence: CDR1 KGHSH, CDR2 LQKENI. Losses at the gene ends were 2 bases for V and 7 bases for J; bases not matched to a gene: 7. The CDR3 extends over 15 amino acids. The CDR3, as DNA: TGTGCCAGCTCACCAAGCAGCGGGGGAGGGAATGAGCAGTTCTTC. Amino acids: CASSPSSGGGNEQFF.

This clone was seen a single time. The V and J genes are TRBV30 and TRBJ2-5; 8 nucleotides agree with TRBD1. The germline CDR1 and CDR2 sequences are GTSNPN and SVGIG (reference sequence). The CDR3 has 15 residues. The V gene end was trimmed by 7 bases and the J gene end by 2 bases; junction bases not matched to a gene: 12. The CDR3 DNA sequence: TGTGCCTCTCCAAGAACCGGGACAGGACAAGAGACCCAGTACTTC. It is translated as CASPRTGTGQETQYF.

In its sample, this clone was seen many times. The chain recombines TRBV5-1 with TRBJ2-5; the match to TRBD1 covers 8 bases. This CDR3 contains 14 residues. J gave up 5 bases and V 4 bases, and 7 bases lay outside the gene matches. The germline V gene encodes CDR1 SGHRS and CDR2 YFSETQ. The CDR3 sequence: CASSISGGEETQYF. As DNA, the CDR3 is TGCGCCAGCAGCATCTCAGGGGGCGAGGAGACCCAGTACTTC.

This clone was seen once. The V and J genes are TRBV29-1 and TRBJ2-2; D not resolved. There are 11 residues in the CDR3. Germline-derived CDR1 and CDR2 are SQVTM and ANQGSEA. Trimming cost V 3 bases and J 6 bases, with 5 bases left between them. CDR3 amino acids: CSVDRSGELFF. DNA for the CDR3: TGCAGCGTTGACCGGTCCGGGGAGCTGTTTTTT.

This clone is a singleton in its sample. The genes are TRBV9 and TRBJ2-6; D possibly corresponds to TRBD1 (6 bases). V lost 0 bases to trimming and J lost 0 bases, with 13 bases between them. CDR3 length: 18 amino acids. Germline CDR1 and CDR2: SGDLS and YYNGEE. The CDR3 nucleotides read TGTGCCAGCAGCGTAGCTCCGGACAGAGCCTCTGGGGCCAACGTCCTGACTTTC. It yields the protein CASSVAPDRASGANVLTF.

The genes are TRBV9 and TRBJ1-3; the D is unclear. The CDR3 spans 14 residues. Per the germline V gene, CDR1 is SGDLS and CDR2 is YYNGEE. Trimming took 0 bases from V and 0 from J, leaving 4 bases between them. DNA for the CDR3: TGTGCCAGCAGCGTAGGGCTCTCTGGAAACACCATATATTTT. This gives the protein CASSVGLSGNTIYF.

The chain joins TRBV28 to TRBJ2-2; 9 bases fit TRBD1. From germline, CDR1 is MDHEN and CDR2 SYDVKM. The trim removed 6 bases at V and 5 bases at J, leaving 7 bases unmatched. CDR3 length: 15 residues. The CDR3 here is CASSRSGTGTGELFF. The CDR3 DNA is TGTGCCAGCAGCCGGTCCGGGACAGGGACCGGGGAGCTGTTTTTT. The full variable domain, its missing parts supplied by reference TRBV28 and TRBJ2-2, is DVKVTQSSRYLVKRTGEKVFLECVQDMDHENMFWYRQDPGLGLRLIYFSYDVKMKEKGDIPEGYSVSREKKERFSLILESASTNQTSMYLCASSRSGTGTGELFFGEGSRLTVL.

This clone showed up just a few times. This chain connects TRBV28 to TRBJ1-5; a weak D match, TRBD1 (6 bases). Germline V gene lookup returns CDR1 MDHEN and CDR2 SYDVKM. This CDR3 contains 13 residues. V gave up 6 bases and J gave up 5 bases, with 11 bases separating them. The chain's CDR3 is CASSLDSYQPQHF. For the CDR3, the DNA is TGTGCCAGCAGCCTGGACAGTTATCAGCCCCAGCATTTT.

The genes are TRBV7-3 and TRBJ2-3, with 13 bases matching TRBD2. This CDR3 is 14 amino acids long. Trimming cost V 3 bases and J 10 bases; bases outside gene matches: 4. Germline CDR1 is SGHTA and CDR2 is FQGTGA. The CDR3 spells CASSFGTSGTSQYF. The CDR3, as DNA: TGTGCCAGCAGCTTCGGGACTAGCGGGACGTCGCAGTATTTT.

The rearrangement links TRBV7-2 to TRBJ1-2; 8 bases are shared with TRBD1. This CDR3 comprises 15 residues. From germline, CDR1 is SGHTA and CDR2 FQGNSA. After removal of 1 base from V and 3 bases from J, the junction contained 4 bases not matched to a gene. CDR3 sequence reads: CASSLGSGGDYGYTF. CDR3 sequence (DNA): TGTGCCAGCAGCTTAGGATCAGGGGGCGACTATGGCTACACCTTC.

CDR3 nucleotide sequence: TGCGCCAGCAGCAACCACGGGCAGGGTCCGAATGAAAAACTGTTTTTT. Protein sequence: CASSNHGQGPNEKLFF. V gene TRBV4-3 combines with J gene TRBJ1-4, with D possibly being TRBD1 (5 bases). Germline-derived CDR1 and CDR2 are LGHNA and YSLEER. V was clipped by 5 bases and J by 5 bases, with 18 bases between them. CDR3 length: 16 residues.

V is TRBV10-3 and J is TRBJ1-2; 9 nucleotides match TRBD1. V dropped 9 bases and J dropped 8; count of bases not matched to a gene: 7. Germline CDR1 and CDR2: ENHRY and SYGVKD. This CDR3 is built from 12 residues. The chain's CDR3 is CAISGQGYGYTF. DNA for the CDR3: TGTGCCATATCGGGACAGGGATACGGCTACACCTTC.

The CDR3 bases are TGTGCCACATCCCTTTCCTACAATCAGCCCCAGCATTTT. It codes for CATSLSYNQPQHF. V and J are TRBV19 and TRBJ1-5, with D unclear. CDR1 is LNHDA, CDR2 SQIVND, per germline (reference sequence). CDR3 length: 13 residues. V shed 10 bases and J shed 3 bases, with 13 bases lying between them.

The chain has TRBV7-2 and TRBJ2-3, with 9 bases that match TRBD2. Germline-derived CDR1 and CDR2 are SGHTA and FQGNSA. Trimming at V came to 5 bases and at J to 0 bases, leaving 6 bases not matched to a gene. CDR3 size: 16 residues. CDR3 nucleotide sequence: TGTGCCAGCAGCCGCGATGCGGGAGGGAGCACAGATACGCAGTATTTT. This encodes CASSRDAGGSTDTQYF.

The sample holds a few counts of this clone. This chain links TRBV11-2 with TRBJ2-1; D call uncertain. Looked up from germline, CDR1 is SGHAT and CDR2 is FQNNGV. V shed 3 bases and J shed 10 bases, with 7 bases lying between them. This CDR3 contains 11 residues. DNA of the CDR3: TGTGCCAGCAGCTTGTCTTTAGAGCAGTTCTTC. Translating it yields CASSLSLEQFF.

The chain uses TRBV9 and TRBJ2-1, with TRBD1 identical over 7 bases. CDR1 and CDR2 (germline): SGDLS, YYNGEE. The CDR3 extends over 16 amino acids. J was trimmed by 0 bases and V by 2 bases; bases with no gene match: 5. CDR3 nucleotides: TGTGCCAGCAGCGTCTTACAGGGGAACTCCTACAATGAGCAGTTCTTC. Translating it yields CASSVLQGNSYNEQFF.

This clone has only one observation. The rearrangement uses TRBV15 and TRBJ2-3; TRBD2 matches 12 bases. Germline trimming cut 0 bases from V and 5 bases from J; bases unmatched to any gene: 9. Germline V gives CDR1 LNHNV, CDR2 YYDKDF (reference sequence). There are 18 residues in the CDR3. The CDR3 sequence is CATSRDRGLAGLRDTQYF. CDR3 in DNA: TGTGCCACCAGCAGAGATAGGGGACTAGCGGGCTTGCGAGATACGCAGTATTTT.

The V gene is TRBV9, the J gene TRBJ2-3; 11 positions agree with TRBD1. V dropped 3 bases and J dropped 7; count of bases not matched to a gene: 7. The CDR3 totals 15 residues. Germline values: CDR1 SGDLS, CDR2 YYNGEE. In nucleotides, the CDR3 is TGTGCCAGCAGCGGGCCGGGACAGGGGGTAAATACGCAGTATTTT. It is translated as CASSGPGQGVNTQYF. The full variable domain, its missing parts supplied by reference TRBV9 and TRBJ2-3, is DSGVTQTPKHLITATGQRVTLRCSPRSGDLSVYWYQQSLDQGLQFLIQYYNGEERAKGNILERFSAQQFPDLHSELNLSSLELGDSALYFCASSGPGQGVNTQYFGPGTRLTVL.

CDR3 sequence: CASSPGVARGTDTQYF. CDR3 nucleotide sequence: TGTGCCAGTAGTCCCGGAGTAGCCCGTGGTACAGATACGCAGTATTTT. V usage is TRBV19 and J usage is TRBJ2-3; D is uncertain. Germline V lookup: CDR1 LNHDA, CDR2 SQIVND (reference sequence). There are 16 residues in the CDR3. The ends were cut back, 5 bases at V and 3 bases at J, with 18 bases in the middle. Combining the CDR3 with reference TRBV19 and TRBJ2-3 gives the whole variable domain DGGITQSPKYLFRKEGQNVTLSCEQNLNHDAMYWYRQDPGQGLRLIYYSQIVNDFQKGDIAEGYSVSREKKESFPLTVTSAQKNPTAFYLCASSPGVARGTDTQYFGPGTRLTVL.

The CDR3 here is CASSQPGTSGSGKGTQYF. The CDR3 region has the DNA TGCGCCAGCAGCCAACCTGGGACTAGCGGGAGTGGGAAGGGGACCCAGTACTTC. The chain uses TRBV4-1 and TRBJ2-5; 14 positions agree with TRBD2. The V segment lost 2 bases and the J segment 7 bases; nucleotides outside the gene matches: 12. This CDR3 comprises 18 residues. Looked up from germline, CDR1 is MGHRA and CDR2 is YSYEKL.

The chain links TRBV7-2 to TRBJ2-2; TRBD2 matches 11 bases. After removal of 4 bases from V and 6 bases from J, the junction contained 7 bases not matched to a gene. The germline V gene has CDR1 SGHTA and CDR2 FQGNSA. This CDR3 is 16 amino acids long. CDR3 DNA: TGTGCCAGCAGCTACAAGACTAGCGGGACGGCCGGGGAGCTGTTTTTT. Protein sequence: CASSYKTSGTAGELFF.

This chain joins TRBV3-1 (or the pseudogene TRBV3-2) and TRBJ1-2; D is unclear. Trimming stripped 4 bases from V and 3 bases from J, with 6 bases between. This CDR3 is built from 12 residues. Germline V gene data show CDR1 as LGHDT and CDR2 as YNNKEL (reference sequence). The CDR3: CASSLQDYGYTF. The CDR3 coding sequence is TGTGCCAGCAGCCTACAAGACTATGGCTACACCTTC.

The chain has TRBV21-1 and TRBJ2-7; the D call of TRBD2 is as the table states it, not checked on the DNA. TRBV21-1 is designated a pseudogene. This CDR3 has 15 amino acids. Written as DNA, the CDR3 is TGTGCCAGCAGCAATCCTAGCGGGAGCTCCTACGAGCAGTACTTC. Protein: CASSNPSGSSYEQYF.

V is TRBV5-5 and J is TRBJ1-2, with 9 bases fitting TRBD1. Germline V CDR1 and CDR2: SGHKS, YYEKEE (reference sequence). CDR3 length: 15 residues. The V and J ends lost 0 bases and 4 bases, in that order; junction bases with no gene match: 4. This CDR3 reads CASSLDGTGIYGYTF. CDR3 in DNA: TGTGCCAGCAGCTTGGACGGGACAGGGATCTATGGCTACACCTTC.

The J gene is TRBJ2-3, the V gene TRBV7-2; 8 bases agree with TRBD2. CDR3 size: 16 residues. The V and J ends lost 1 base and 1 base, in that order; junction bases with no gene match: 4. CDR1 and CDR2 from the germline V gene are SGHTA and FQGNSA. The DNA for the CDR3 is TGTGCCAGCAGCTTAGTGAGCGGGAGCGGCACAGATACGCAGTATTTT. Translating gives CASSLVSGSGTDTQYF. The full variable domain, completed using reference TRBV7-2 and TRBJ2-3, is GAGVSQSPSNKVTEKGKDVELRCDPISGHTALYWYRQSLGQGLEFLIYFQGNSAPDKSGLPSDRFSAERTGGSVSTLTIQRTQQEDSAVYLCASSLVSGSGTDTQYFGPGTRLTVL.

This clone was counted a few times. The chain links TRBV6-1 to TRBJ2-1; TRBD2 agrees at 9 bases. Germline trimming cut 3 bases from V and 1 base from J; bases unmatched to any gene: 7. The CDR3 covers 17 residues. Per the germline V gene, CDR1 is MNHNS and CDR2 is SASEGT. The CDR3 DNA follows: TGTGCCAGCAGTGAGCGAGGGACTAGCAGTTCCTACAATGAGCAGTTCTTC. As protein: CASSERGTSSSYNEQFF.